The 6 T cell receptor beta chains in this list originate from one sample, sequenced in a study of vaccination and CD4 T cells after COVID-19. Regarding treatment: roughly 10-day PBMC culture with coronavirus spike peptide pools or control peptides (ViraFEST assay). Which antigens these TCRs recognize remains unknown. The assay that was used to sequence DNA from cultured CD4+ T cells was the Oncomine TCR Beta short-read assay. TCRdb reanalysed the PCR reads using MiXCR and keeps one entry per CDR3 protein. Here the sample spans approximately 11,000 distinct CDR3 sequences, around 60% being singletons. The sample comprised CD4+ T cells from blood, cultured in vitro. The receptor set was obtained from a human donor who had recovered from COVID-19.

The chain has TRBV2 and TRBJ1-6, with no clear D. In germline, CDR1 is SNHLY, CDR2 FYNNEI. This CDR3 contains 16 residues. Between the trimmed V and J ends, which lost 5 bases and 9 bases, there was a span of 20 bases. The CDR3 region has the DNA TGTGCCAGCAGTTCCGCATACGGGTTAGGCAGTTCACCCCTCCACTTT. Amino acid sequence: CASSSAYGLGSSPLHF.

J is TRBJ2-2 and V is TRBV24-1; either TRBD1 or TRBD2 may supply D (6 bases each). This CDR3 comprises 16 residues. CDR1 and CDR2 from the germline V gene are KGHDR and SFDVKD. The germline V and J ends were trimmed by 9 bases and 3 bases, with 19 bases remaining between them. The CDR3 DNA reads as TGTGCCACCTCCTCTCCGGGGGCGGACGACACCGGGGAGCTGTTTTTT. Amino acid sequence: CATSSPGADDTGELFF.

The chain employs TRBV7-9 and TRBJ2-4; the match to TRBD1 covers 7 bases. J lost 1 base, V lost 1 base, and 4 bases had no gene match. Germline V gene sequence: CDR1 SEHNR, CDR2 FQNEAQ (reference sequence). This CDR3 contains 16 residues. DNA for the CDR3: TGTGCCAGCAGCTTAGGACAGGGTTGGGCCAAAAACATTCAGTACTTC. Its protein is CASSLGQGWAKNIQYF.

The rearrangement links TRBV20-1 to TRBJ2-5; 12 nucleotides match TRBD2. V dropped 6 bases and J dropped 3; count of bases not matched to a gene: 11. Germline-derived CDR1 and CDR2 are DFQATT and SNEGSKA (reference sequence). The CDR3 has 16 residues. The CDR3 here is CSASPPWTSGKETQYF. The CDR3 nucleotides read TGCAGTGCCTCTCCCCCGTGGACTAGCGGGAAAGAGACCCAGTACTTC.

This clonotype turned up a few times. The V gene is TRBV2, the J gene TRBJ2-7; TRBD2 matches at 7 bases. The junction had 7 bases not matched to a gene; V was cut back by 7 bases and J by 7 bases. Germline V gives CDR1 SNHLY, CDR2 FYNNEI. The CDR3 is 12 residues long. DNA for the CDR3: TGTGCCAGCACCCCCGGGGGGAGGGAGCAGTACTTC. Protein product: CASTPGGREQYF.

This chain connects TRBV14 to TRBJ1-2, with 8 bases aligning to TRBD1. The germline V gene has CDR1 SGHDN and CDR2 FVKESK. This CDR3 has 14 amino acids. V trimming: 4 bases; J trimming: 8 bases; junction bases outside the gene matches: 9. In nucleotides, the CDR3 is TGTGCCAGCAGCCCCTTCCAGGGGGCGCGAGGCTACACCTTC. Amino acids: CASSPFQGARGYTF.